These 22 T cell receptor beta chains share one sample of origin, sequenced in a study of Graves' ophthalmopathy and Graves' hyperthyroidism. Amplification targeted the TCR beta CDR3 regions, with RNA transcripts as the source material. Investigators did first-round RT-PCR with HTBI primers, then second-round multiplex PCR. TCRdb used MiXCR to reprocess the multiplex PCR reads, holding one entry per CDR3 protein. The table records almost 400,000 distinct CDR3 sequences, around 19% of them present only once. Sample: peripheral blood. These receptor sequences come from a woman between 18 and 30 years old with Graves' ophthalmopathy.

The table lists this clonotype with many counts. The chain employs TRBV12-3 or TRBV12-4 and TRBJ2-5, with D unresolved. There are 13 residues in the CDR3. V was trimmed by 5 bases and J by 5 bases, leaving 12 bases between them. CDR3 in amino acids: CASSPSQAETQYF. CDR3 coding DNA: TGTGCCAGCAGTCCTTCCCAGGCGGAGACCCAGTACTTC.

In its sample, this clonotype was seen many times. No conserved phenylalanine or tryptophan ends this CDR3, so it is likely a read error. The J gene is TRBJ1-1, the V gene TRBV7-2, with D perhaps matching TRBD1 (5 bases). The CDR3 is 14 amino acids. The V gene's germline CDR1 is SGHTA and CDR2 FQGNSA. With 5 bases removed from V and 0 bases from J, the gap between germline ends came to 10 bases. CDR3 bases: TGTGCCAGCAGCAGACAGTTCATGAACACTGAAGCTTTCCTT. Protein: CASSRQFMNTEAFL.

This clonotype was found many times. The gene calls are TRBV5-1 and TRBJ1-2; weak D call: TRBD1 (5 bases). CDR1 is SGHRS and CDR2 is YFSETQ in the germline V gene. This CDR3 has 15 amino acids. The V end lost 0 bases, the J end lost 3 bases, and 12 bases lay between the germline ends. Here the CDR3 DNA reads TGCGCCAGCAGCTTGGACGGGGGTCTTGACTATGGCTACACCTTC. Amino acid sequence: CASSLDGGLDYGYTF.

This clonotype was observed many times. The CDR3 DNA sequence: TGTGCCAGCAGGCCTTGGGGGGATTCAAACACCGGGGAGCTGTTTTTT. This gives the protein CASRPWGDSNTGELFF. The chain employs TRBV28 and TRBJ2-2; maybe TRBD2 (6 bases). Germline lookup yields CDR1 MDHEN and CDR2 SYDVKM. The CDR3 contains 16 residues. The V gene lost 6 bases and the J gene lost 2 bases, with 16 bases spanning the gap. Complete variable domain (other parts from reference TRBV28 and TRBJ2-2): DVKVTQSSRYLVKRTGEKVFLECVQDMDHENMFWYRQDPGLGLRLIYFSYDVKMKEKGDIPEGYSVSREKKERFSLILESASTNQTSMYLCASRPWGDSNTGELFFGEGSRLTVL.

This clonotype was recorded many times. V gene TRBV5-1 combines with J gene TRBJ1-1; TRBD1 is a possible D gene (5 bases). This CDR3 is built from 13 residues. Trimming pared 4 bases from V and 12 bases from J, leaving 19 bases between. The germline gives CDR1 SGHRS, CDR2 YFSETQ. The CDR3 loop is CASSARGTAESFF. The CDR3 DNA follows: TGCGCCAGCAGCGCCCGGGGGACGGCGGAGTCTTTCTTT.

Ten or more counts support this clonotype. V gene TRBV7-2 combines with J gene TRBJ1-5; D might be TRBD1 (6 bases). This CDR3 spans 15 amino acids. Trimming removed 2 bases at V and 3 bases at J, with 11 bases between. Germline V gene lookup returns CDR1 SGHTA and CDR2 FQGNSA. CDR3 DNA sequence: TGTGCCAGCAGCTTATATGGGGGCCCCAATCAGCCCCAGCATTTT. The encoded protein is CASSLYGGPNQPQHF.

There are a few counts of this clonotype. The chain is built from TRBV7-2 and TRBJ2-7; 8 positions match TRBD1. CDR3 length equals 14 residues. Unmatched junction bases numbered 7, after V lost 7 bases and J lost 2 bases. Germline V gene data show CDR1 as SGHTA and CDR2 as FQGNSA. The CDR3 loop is CASISGQATYEQYF. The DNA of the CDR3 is TGTGCCAGCATCTCGGGACAGGCAACCTACGAGCAGTACTTC.

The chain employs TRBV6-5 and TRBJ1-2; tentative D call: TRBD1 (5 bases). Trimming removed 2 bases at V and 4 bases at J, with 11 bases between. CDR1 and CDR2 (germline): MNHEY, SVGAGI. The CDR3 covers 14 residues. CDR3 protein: CASSYTDRTYGYTF. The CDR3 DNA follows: TGTGCCAGCAGTTACACCGACAGAACCTATGGCTACACCTTC.

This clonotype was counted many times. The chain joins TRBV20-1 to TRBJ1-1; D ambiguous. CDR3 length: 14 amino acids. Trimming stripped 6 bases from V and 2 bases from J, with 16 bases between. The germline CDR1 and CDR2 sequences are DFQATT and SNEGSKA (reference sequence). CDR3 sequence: CSALRPGLNTEAFF. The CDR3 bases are TGCAGTGCCTTACGCCCCGGACTTAACACTGAAGCTTTCTTT.

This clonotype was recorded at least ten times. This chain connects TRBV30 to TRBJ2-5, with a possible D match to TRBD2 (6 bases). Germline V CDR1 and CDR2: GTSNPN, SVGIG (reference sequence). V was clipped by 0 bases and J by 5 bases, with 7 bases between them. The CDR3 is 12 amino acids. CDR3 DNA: TGTGCCTGGAGTGTAGGGAGGGAGACCCAGTACTTC. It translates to CAWSVGRETQYF. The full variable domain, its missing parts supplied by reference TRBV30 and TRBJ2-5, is SQTIHQWPATLVQPVGSPLSLECTVEGTSNPNLYWYRQAAGRGLQLLFYSVGIGQISSEVPQNLSASRPQDRQFILSSKKLLLSDSGFYLCAWSVGRETQYFGPGTRLLVL.

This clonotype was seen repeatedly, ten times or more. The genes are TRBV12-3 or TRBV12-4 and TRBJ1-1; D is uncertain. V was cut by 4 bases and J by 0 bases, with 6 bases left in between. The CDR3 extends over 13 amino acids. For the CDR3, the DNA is TGTGCCAGCAGTTCCCTGTTGAACACTGAAGCTTTCTTT. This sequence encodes CASSSLLNTEAFF.

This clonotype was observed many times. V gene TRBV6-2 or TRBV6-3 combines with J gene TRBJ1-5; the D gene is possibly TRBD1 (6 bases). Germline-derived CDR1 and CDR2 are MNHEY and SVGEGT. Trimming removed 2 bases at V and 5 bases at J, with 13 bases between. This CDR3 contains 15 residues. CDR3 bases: TGTGCCAGCAGTTACCGGTGGGGGGCTTATCAGCCCCAGCATTTT. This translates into CASSYRWGAYQPQHF.

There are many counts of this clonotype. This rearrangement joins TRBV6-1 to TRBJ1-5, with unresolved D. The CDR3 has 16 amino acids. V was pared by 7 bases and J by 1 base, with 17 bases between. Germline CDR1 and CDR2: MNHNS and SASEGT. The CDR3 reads CASTQGPRTSNQPQHF. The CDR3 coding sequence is TGTGCCAGCACCCAAGGACCGAGAACCAGCAATCAGCCCCAGCATTTT.

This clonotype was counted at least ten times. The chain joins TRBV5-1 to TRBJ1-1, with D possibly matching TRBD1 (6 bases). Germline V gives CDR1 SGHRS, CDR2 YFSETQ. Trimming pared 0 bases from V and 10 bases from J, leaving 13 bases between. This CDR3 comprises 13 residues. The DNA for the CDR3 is TGCGCCAGCAGCTTGGCCACGGGGGACATAGCTTTCTTT. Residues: CASSLATGDIAFF. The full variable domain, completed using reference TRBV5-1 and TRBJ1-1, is KAGVTQTPRYLIKTRGQQVTLSCSPISGHRSVSWYQQTPGQGLQFLFEYFSETQRNKGNFPGRFSGRQFSNSRSEMNVSTLELGDSALYLCASSLATGDIAFFGQGTRLTVV.

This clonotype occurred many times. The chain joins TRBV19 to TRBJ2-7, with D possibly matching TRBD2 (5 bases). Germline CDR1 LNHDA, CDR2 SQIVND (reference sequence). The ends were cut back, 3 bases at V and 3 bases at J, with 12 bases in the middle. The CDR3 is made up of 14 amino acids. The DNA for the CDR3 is TGTGCCAGTAGTATCCACCGGGGAATCTACGAGCAGTACTTC. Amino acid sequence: CASSIHRGIYEQYF.

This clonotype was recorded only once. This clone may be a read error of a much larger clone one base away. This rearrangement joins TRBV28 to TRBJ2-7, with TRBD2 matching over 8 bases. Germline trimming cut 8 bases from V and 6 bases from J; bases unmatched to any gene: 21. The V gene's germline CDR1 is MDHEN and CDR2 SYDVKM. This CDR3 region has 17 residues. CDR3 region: CASYGTRGTQGLLEQYF. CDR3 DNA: TGTGCCAGCTACGGGACTAGGGGGACCCAGGGACTACTCGAGCAGTACTTC.

CDR3 nucleotide sequence: TGTGCCAGCAGGCGACCGGGAGAGACCCAGTACTTC. Its protein is CASRRPGETQYF. V usage is TRBV11-3 and J usage is TRBJ2-5, with D hard to call. Germline V lookup: CDR1 SGHNT, CDR2 YENEEA. This CDR3 contains 12 residues. Trimming removed 6 bases at V and 4 bases at J, with 9 bases between.

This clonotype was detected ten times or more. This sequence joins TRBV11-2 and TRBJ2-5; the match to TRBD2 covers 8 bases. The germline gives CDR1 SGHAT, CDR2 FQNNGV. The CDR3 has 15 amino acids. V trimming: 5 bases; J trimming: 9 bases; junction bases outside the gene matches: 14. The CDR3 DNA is TGTGCCAGCAGCACCCCAAGCGGGGGTGGTGGGGCCCAGTACTTC. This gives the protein CASSTPSGGGGAQYF.

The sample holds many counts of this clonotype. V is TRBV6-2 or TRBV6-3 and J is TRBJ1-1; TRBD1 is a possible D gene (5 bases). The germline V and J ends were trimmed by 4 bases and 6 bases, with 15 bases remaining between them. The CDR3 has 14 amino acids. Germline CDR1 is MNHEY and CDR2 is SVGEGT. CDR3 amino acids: CASSLHQGRPEAFF. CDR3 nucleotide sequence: TGTGCCAGCAGTTTACACCAGGGTAGGCCTGAAGCTTTCTTT.

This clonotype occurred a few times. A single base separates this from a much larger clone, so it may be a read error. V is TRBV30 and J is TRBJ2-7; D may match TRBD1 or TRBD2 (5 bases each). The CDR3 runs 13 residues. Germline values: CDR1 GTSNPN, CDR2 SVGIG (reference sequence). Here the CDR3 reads CDWSSEGPYEQYF. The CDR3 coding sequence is TGTGACTGGAGTTCCGAGGGGCCCTACGAGCAGTACTTC.

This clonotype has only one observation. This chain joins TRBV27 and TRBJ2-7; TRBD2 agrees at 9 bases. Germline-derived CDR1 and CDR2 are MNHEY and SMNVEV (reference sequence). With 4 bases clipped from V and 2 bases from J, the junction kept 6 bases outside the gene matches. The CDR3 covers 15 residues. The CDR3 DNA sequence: TGTGCCAGCAGTTCATTAGCGGGAGACCCCTACGAGCAGTACTTC. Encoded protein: CASSSLAGDPYEQYF.

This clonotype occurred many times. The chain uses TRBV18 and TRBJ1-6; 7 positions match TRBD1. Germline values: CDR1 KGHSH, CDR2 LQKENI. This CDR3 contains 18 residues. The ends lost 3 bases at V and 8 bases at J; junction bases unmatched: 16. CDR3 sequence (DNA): TGTGCCAGCTCACCTCCGGGACAGAGGTCGCTTGGTGATTCACCCCTCCACTTT. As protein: CASSPPGQRSLGDSPLHF.